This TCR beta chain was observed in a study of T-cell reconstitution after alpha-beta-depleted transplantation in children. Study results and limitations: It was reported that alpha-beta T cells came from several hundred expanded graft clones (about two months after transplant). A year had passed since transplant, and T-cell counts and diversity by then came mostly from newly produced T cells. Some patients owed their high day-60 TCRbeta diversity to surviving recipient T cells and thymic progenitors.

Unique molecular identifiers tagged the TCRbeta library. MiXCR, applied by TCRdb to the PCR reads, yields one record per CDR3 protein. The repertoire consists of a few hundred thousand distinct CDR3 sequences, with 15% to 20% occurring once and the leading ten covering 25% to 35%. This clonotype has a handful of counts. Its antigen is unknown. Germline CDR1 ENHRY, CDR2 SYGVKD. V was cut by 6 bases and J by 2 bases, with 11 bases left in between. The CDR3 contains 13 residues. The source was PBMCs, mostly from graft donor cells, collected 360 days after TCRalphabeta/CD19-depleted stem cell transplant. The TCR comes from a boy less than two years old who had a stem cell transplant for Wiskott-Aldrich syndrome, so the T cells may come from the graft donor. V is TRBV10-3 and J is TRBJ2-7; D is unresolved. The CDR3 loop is CAISPQATYEQYF. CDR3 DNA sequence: TGTGCCATCAGCCCTCAAGCTACCTACGAGCAGTACTTC.